This T cell receptor beta chain was sequenced in a study of cytomegalovirus exposure and HLA in healthy donors. In the PCR, 60 Vbeta and 13 Jbeta primers were used. Data came from immunoSEQ multiplex PCR; TCRdb stores just in-frame clones and leaves some out. The sample holds roughly 250,000 clones; 75% to 90% are singletons and the top ten take 0.3%. Study outcomes and limitations: It emerged from a later analysis that several of the most significant clusters appeared to be linked to common viral pathogens. The listing of 150 to 200 TCR beta chains classed them as cytomegalovirus-associated. High specificity and sensitivity for cytomegalovirus status were reported for the classifier.

The V end lost 3 bases, the J end lost 4 bases, and 10 bases lay between the germline ends. There are 14 residues in the CDR3. Germline CDR1 and CDR2: SGHNT and YYREEE (reference sequence). Note on this clone: Its antigen is not known.

This sequence joins TRBV5-4 and TRBJ2-2; D possibly corresponds to TRBD2 (6 bases). This clonotype was sampled from a girl under 10 years old in good health and CMV-seronegative. Sequenced sample: PBMCs. As DNA, the CDR3 is TGTGCCAGCAGCTCGGGGGACCGCACCGGGGAGCTGTTTTTT. Its protein product is CASSSGDRTGELFF.